The rows below give T cell receptor beta chains drawn from one sample of a study of T cells in Graves' hyperthyroidism and ophthalmopathy. TCRdb called the multiplex PCR reads again in MiXCR, with one record for every CDR3 protein. The sample contains about 480,000 distinct CDR3 sequences, roughly a quarter of which appear only once. The sample comprised blood. These receptors all stem from a woman between 25 and 40 years old with Graves' ophthalmopathy. CDR3s include the opening cysteine and the closing phenylalanine or tryptophan. Each record gives: D gene, CDR3 length, V gene, J gene, clone size, CDR3 DNA, CDR3 protein. A D gene is named only where the DNA matches it firmly. Some rows have no size entry. The others give once, few or many, or a class for an expanded clone.

TRBD2	19	TRBV6-4	TRBJ2-7	many	TGTGCCAGCACTAACTCCGAACTCACTAGCGGGAAATACTCCTACGAGCAGTACTTC	CASTNSELTSGKYSYEQYF
-	13	TRBV6-2/TRBV6-3	TRBJ2-2	-	TGTGCCAGCAGTCGGGACATCACCGGGGAGCTGTTTTTT	CASSRDITGELFF
-	16	TRBV6-1	TRBJ2-7	many	TGTGCCAGCACCTTAGGCGGGCGGACTTCCTCCTACGAGCAGTACTTC	CASTLGGRTSSYEQYF
TRBD2	14	TRBV10-3	TRBJ2-5	many	TGTGCCACCGGGACTAGCGGGGGCCAAGAGACCCAGTACTTC	CATGTSGGQETQYF
-	13	TRBV3-1	TRBJ2-4	-	TGTGCCAGCAGCCAGGCGCAAGACTTCATTCAGTACTTC	CASSQAQDFIQYF
-	14	TRBV28	TRBJ1-2	-	TGTGCCAGCACCGGGGGGGTGCATAACCATGGCTACACCTTC	CASTGGVHNHGYTF
-	13	TRBV12-3/TRBV12-4	TRBJ2-7	once	TGTGCCAGCACCGTGGGGTTTGCGGGGAAGCAGTACTTC	CASTVGFAGKQYF
TRBD2	15	TRBV15	TRBJ2-7	many	TGTGCCACCAGCGTTAGCGGGGGTATGGCCTACGAGCAGTACTTC	CATSVSGGMAYEQYF
TRBD1	20	TRBV13	TRBJ1-5	-	TGTGCCAGCAGGATTTTGAGGACAGGTGACGATCACGATAGCAATCAGCCCCAGCATTTT	CASRILRTGDDHDSNQPQHF
TRBD2	15	TRBV7-2	TRBJ2-5	many	TGTGCCAGCAGCTTAATTCGCGGGGGTGAAGAGACCCAGTACTTC	CASSLIRGGEETQYF
-	13	TRBV9	TRBJ1-1	once	TGTGCCAGCAGCGTCTCGGTGGACACTGAAGCTTTCTTT	CASSVSVDTEAFF
TRBD1	15	TRBV4-3	TRBJ1-1	many	TGCGCCAGCACTCAACTAGGCAGGGACAGCACTGAAGCTTTCTTT	CASTQLGRDSTEAFF
-	13	TRBV27	TRBJ2-7	many	TGTGCCAGCAGTTCGACGGGCCCCTACGAGCAGTACTTC	CASSSTGPYEQYF
TRBD1	14	TRBV19	TRBJ1-6	few	TGTGCCAGTACCTCACAGGGGGACAATTCACCCCTCCACTTT	CASTSQGDNSPLHF
-	12	TRBV30	TRBJ2-7	many	TGTGCCTGGAGGCGGGACAGCTACGAGCAGTACTTC	CAWRRDSYEQYF
-	13	TRBV18	TRBJ2-5	many	TGTGCCAGCAGCCCGGGACACCAGGAGACCCAGTACTTC	CASSPGHQETQYF
-	15	TRBV6-1	TRBJ2-7	once	TGTGCCAGCAGTGTAGCGACAGAGCTTCCCTACGAGCAGTACTTC	CASSVATELPYEQYF
-	13	TRBV2	TRBJ2-7	many	TGTGCCAGCAGCGTAACCTACGATTACGAGCAGTACTTC	CASSVTYDYEQYF
TRBD1	16	TRBV28	TRBJ1-5	many	TGTGCCAGCAGTTTATGGACGACAGGGGGCAATCAGCCCCAGCATTTT	CASSLWTTGGNQPQHF
-	14	TRBV6-1	TRBJ1-2	-	TGTGCCAGCACCTCGATGGGGGGGGATTATGGCTACACCTTC	CASTSMGGDYGYTF
-	12	TRBV11-3	TRBJ2-5	many	TGTGCCAGCAGCTCTAATGCCGAGACCCAGTACTTC	CASSSNAETQYF
TRBD1	14	TRBV6-2/TRBV6-3	TRBJ1-2	few	TGTGCCAGCAGAGAAACAGGGGGCGCCTATGGCTACACCTTC	CASRETGGAYGYTF
-	15	TRBV30	TRBJ2-2	few	TGTGCCTGGAGTGTAGAAGGGTCGCGGACCGGGGAGCTGTTTTTT	CAWSVEGSRTGELFF
TRBD1	14	TRBV18	TRBJ1-2	few	TGTGCCAGCTCACCAGTGGGACAGGGGTCTGGCTACACCTTC	CASSPVGQGSGYTF
-	13	TRBV19	TRBJ1-2	many	TGTGCCAGTAATGGAGGGAGGGCTGATGGCTACACCTTC	CASNGGRADGYTF
TRBD2	17	TRBV6-1	TRBJ2-5	-	TGTGCCAGCAGTGACCCAACTAGCGGGGGGCTGGAAGAGACCCAGTACTTC	CASSDPTSGGLEETQYF
TRBD2	15	TRBV27	TRBJ2-7	few	TGTGCCAGCAGTTTGGTTGGACTAGCGGTCTACGAGCAGTACTTC	CASSLVGLAVYEQYF
-	13	TRBV6-1	TRBJ1-1	-	TGTGCCAGCACCCGGACGAACAGGGTAGAAGCTTTCTTT	CASTRTNRVEAFF
-	11	TRBV2	TRBJ1-6	many	TGTGCCAGCAGTGGTTTTTCACCCCTCCACTTT	CASSGFSPLHF
-	15	TRBV27	TRBJ1-5	many	TGTGCCAGCAGTTTATCCGGACTTAGCAATCAGCCCCAGCATTTT	CASSLSGLSNQPQHF
-	15	TRBV5-1	TRBJ2-2	many	TGCGCCAGCAGCTTGGCCGCCAGCCAAACCGGGGAGCTGTTTTTT	CASSLAASQTGELFF
TRBD1	15	TRBV6-1	TRBJ1-5	many	TGTGCCAGCGGGAACCAGGGGGCGCCGGATCAGCCCCAGCATTTT	CASGNQGAPDQPQHF
TRBD1	16	TRBV6-2/TRBV6-3	TRBJ1-5	many	TGTGCCAGCAGACCCGACAGGGGAAGCGGCAATCAGCCCCAGCATTTT	CASRPDRGSGNQPQHF
TRBD1	13	TRBV29-1	TRBJ1-2	many	TGCAGCGTTCTCCCCGGGACAGGGAATGGCTACACCTTC	CSVLPGTGNGYTF
-	13	TRBV6-1	TRBJ2-7	-	TGTGCCAGTAACCGAGCGGCGGAGTACGAGCAGTACTTC	CASNRAAEYEQYF
-	13	TRBV30	TRBJ1-5	-	TGTGCCTGGGGCGAACAGGGCAATCAGCCCCAGCATTTT	CAWGEQGNQPQHF
TRBD1	18	TRBV10-3	TRBJ1-2	many	TGTGCCATCACTACCCCCCCGGGGCTGGGACAGTCTAACTATGGCTACACCTTC	CAITTPPGLGQSNYGYTF
-	14	TRBV6-5	TRBJ1-2	many	TGTGCCAGCAGTTACTCCTCGTTTGGAGGCGGCTACACCTTC	CASSYSSFGGGYTF
-	14	TRBV6-1	TRBJ2-5	many	TGTGCCAGCAGTCCCGGGGATGGCAGGGCCTTCCAGTACTTC	CASSPGDGRAFQYF
-	14	TRBV7-2	TRBJ2-7	once	TGTGCCAGCAGCTCGACACAGGGACTCTACGAGCAGTACTTC	CASSSTQGLYEQYF
-	16	TRBV11-1	TRBJ1-3	few	TGTGCCAGCAGCTCACCGACGGAGAGCTCTGGAAACACCATATATTTT	CASSSPTESSGNTIYF
TRBD1	13	TRBV6-5	TRBJ2-7	many	TGTGCCACGACGACAGGGGGTTTTACCGAGCAGTACTTC	CATTTGGFTEQYF
TRBD1	15	TRBV27	TRBJ2-5	many	TGTGCCAGCTGGGACAGGGGGCTCCCAGGGGAGACCCAGTACTTC	CASWDRGLPGETQYF
-	15	TRBV6-5	TRBJ1-5	many	TGTGCCAGCAGTTATACTGGGGCTGGCAATCAGCCCCAGCATTTT	CASSYTGAGNQPQHF
-	15	TRBV19	TRBJ1-5	many	TGTGCCAGTAGTGCATTTATCGATAGCAATCAGCCCCAGCATTTT	CASSAFIDSNQPQHF
TRBD1	15	TRBV10-2	TRBJ1-5	-	TGCGCCAGCAGTCCCACAAACAGGGGGGATCAGCCCCAGCATTTT	CASSPTNRGDQPQHF
-	13	TRBV6-1	TRBJ1-5	many	TGTGCCAGCAGTGAACAAGGGTCCCAGCCCCAGCATTTT	CASSEQGSQPQHF
TRBD1	15	TRBV11-1	TRBJ1-2	-	TGTGCCAGCAGCCAACGGGGACAGGGGGCGAACGGCTACACCTTC	CASSQRGQGANGYTF
-	15	TRBV6-5	TRBJ1-5	many	TGTGCCAGCAGTATTTCAGGGATTAGCAATCAGCCCCAGCATTTT	CASSISGISNQPQHF